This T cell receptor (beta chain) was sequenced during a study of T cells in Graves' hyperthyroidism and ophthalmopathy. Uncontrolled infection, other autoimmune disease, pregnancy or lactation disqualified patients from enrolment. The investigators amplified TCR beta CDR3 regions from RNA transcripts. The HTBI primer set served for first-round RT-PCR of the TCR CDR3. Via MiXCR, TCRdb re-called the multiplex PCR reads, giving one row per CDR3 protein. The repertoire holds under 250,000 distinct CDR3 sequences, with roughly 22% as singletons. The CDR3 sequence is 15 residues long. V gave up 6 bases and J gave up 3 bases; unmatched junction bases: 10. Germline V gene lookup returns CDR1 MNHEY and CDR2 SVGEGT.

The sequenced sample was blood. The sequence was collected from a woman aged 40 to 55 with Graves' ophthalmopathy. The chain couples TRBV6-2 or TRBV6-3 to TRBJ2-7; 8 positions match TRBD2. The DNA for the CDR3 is TGTGCCAGCAGACCTACGGGGGGGGCGGACTACGAGCAGTACTTC. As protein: CASRPTGGADYEQYF.